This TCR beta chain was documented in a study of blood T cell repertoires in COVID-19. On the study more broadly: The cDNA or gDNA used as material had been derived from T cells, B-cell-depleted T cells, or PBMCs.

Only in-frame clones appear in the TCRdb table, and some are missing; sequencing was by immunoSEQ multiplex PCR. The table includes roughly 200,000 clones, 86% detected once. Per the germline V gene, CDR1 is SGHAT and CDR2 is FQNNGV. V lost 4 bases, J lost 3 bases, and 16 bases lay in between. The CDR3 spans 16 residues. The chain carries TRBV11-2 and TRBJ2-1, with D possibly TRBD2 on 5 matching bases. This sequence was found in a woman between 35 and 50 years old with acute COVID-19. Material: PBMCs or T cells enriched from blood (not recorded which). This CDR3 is CASSSGPGKYYNEQFF. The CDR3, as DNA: TGTGCCAGCAGCTCCGGCCCGGGAAAATACTACAATGAGCAGTTCTTC. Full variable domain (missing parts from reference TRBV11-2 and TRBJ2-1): EAGVAQSPRYKIIEKRQSVAFWCNPISGHATLYWYQQILGQGPKLLIQFQNNGVVDDSQLPKDRFSAERLKGVDSTLKIQPAKLEDSAVYLCASSSGPGKYYNEQFFGPGTRLTVL.